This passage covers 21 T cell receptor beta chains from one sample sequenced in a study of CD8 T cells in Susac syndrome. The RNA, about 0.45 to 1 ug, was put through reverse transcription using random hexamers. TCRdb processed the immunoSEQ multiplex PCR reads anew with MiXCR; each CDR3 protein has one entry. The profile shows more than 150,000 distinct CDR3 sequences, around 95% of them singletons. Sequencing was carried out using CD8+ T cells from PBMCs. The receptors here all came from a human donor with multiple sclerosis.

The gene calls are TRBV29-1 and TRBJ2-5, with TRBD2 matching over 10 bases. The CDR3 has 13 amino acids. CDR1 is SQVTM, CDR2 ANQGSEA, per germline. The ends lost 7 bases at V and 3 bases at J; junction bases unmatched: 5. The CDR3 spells CSASGGAEETQYF. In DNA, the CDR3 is TGCAGCGCTAGCGGGGGAGCTGAAGAGACCCAGTACTTC.

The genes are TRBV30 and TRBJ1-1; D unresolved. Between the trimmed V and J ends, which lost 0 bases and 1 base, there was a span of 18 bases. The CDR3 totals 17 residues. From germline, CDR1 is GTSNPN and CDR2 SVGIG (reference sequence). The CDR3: CAWSVIFGPQANTEAFF. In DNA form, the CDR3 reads TGTGCCTGGAGTGTAATATTCGGGCCCCAAGCGAACACTGAAGCTTTCTTT. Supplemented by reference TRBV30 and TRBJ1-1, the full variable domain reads SQTIHQWPATLVQPVGSPLSLECTVEGTSNPNLYWYRQAAGRGLQLLFYSVGIGQISSEVPQNLSASRPQDRQFILSSKKLLLSDSGFYLCAWSVIFGPQANTEAFFGQGTRLTVV.

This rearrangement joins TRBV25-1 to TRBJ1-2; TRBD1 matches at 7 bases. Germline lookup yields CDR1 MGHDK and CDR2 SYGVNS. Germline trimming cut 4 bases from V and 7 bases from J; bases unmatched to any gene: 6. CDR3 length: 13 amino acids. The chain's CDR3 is CASSAMRGLGYTF. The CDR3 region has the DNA TGTGCCAGCAGTGCGATGAGGGGGCTTGGCTACACCTTC.

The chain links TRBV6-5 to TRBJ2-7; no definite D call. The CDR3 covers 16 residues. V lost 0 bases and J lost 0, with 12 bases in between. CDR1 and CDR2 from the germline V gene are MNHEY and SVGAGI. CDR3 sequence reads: CASSYSIGSSSYEQYF. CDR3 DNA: TGTGCCAGCAGTTACTCGATCGGCAGTAGCTCCTACGAGCAGTACTTC.

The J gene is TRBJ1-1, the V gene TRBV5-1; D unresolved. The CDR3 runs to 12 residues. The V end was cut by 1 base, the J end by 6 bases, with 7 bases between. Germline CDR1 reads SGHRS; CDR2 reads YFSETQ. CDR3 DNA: TGCGCCAGCAGCTTGAAGTGGCCTGAAGCTTTCTTT. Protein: CASSLKWPEAFF.

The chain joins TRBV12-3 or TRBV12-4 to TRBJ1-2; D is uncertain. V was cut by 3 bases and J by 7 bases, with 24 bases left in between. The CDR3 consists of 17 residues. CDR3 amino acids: CASSFKVSQPLPGGYTF. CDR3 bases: TGTGCCAGCAGTTTTAAAGTGTCTCAGCCTTTACCGGGTGGCTACACCTTC.

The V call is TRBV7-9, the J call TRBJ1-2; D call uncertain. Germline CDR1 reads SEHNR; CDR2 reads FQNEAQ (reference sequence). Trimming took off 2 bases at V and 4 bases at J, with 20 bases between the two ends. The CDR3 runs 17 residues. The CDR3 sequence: CASSLLDLPSRSYGYTF. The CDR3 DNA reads TGTGCCAGCAGCTTACTCGATTTACCCTCGAGAAGCTATGGCTACACCTTC.

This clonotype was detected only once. CDR3 in amino acids: CASSLQLGETQYF. CDR3 nucleotides: TGTGCCAGCAGTTTACAGTTGGGAGAGACCCAGTACTTC. The chain has TRBV27 and TRBJ2-5; D gene unclear. Germline V gene sequence: CDR1 MNHEY, CDR2 SMNVEV (reference sequence). V lost 2 bases, J lost 4 bases, and 8 bases lay in between. CDR3 length: 13 amino acids.

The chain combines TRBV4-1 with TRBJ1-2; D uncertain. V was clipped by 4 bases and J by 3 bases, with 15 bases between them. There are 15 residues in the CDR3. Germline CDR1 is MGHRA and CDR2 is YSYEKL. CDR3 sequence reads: CASSPENRQHYGYTF. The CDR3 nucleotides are TGCGCCAGCAGCCCAGAGAATCGACAACACTATGGCTACACCTTC.

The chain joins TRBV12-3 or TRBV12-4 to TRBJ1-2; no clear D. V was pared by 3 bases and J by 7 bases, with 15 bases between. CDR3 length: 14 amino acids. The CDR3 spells CASSFSNRYTGYTF. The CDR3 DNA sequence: TGTGCCAGCAGTTTCTCCAATCGGTATACTGGCTACACCTTC.

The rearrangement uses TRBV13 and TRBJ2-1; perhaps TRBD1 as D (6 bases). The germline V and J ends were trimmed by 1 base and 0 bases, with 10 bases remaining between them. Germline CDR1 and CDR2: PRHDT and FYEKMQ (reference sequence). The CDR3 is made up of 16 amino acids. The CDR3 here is CASSLEGESSYNEQFF. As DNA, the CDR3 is TGTGCCAGCAGCTTAGAGGGGGAAAGCTCCTACAATGAGCAGTTCTTC. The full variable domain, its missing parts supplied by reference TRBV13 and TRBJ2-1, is AAGVIQSPRHLIKEKRETATLKCYPIPRHDTVYWYQQGPGQDPQFLISFYEKMQSDKGSIPDRFSAQQFSDYHSELNMSSLELGDSALYFCASSLEGESSYNEQFFGPGTRLTVL.

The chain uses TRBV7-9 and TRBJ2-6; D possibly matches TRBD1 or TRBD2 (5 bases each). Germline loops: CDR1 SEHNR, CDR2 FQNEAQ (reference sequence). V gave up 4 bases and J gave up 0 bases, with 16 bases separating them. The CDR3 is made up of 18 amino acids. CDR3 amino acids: CASSSGRRGVSGANVLTF. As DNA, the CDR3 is TGTGCCAGCAGCTCAGGACGGAGAGGGGTCTCTGGGGCCAACGTCCTGACTTTC.

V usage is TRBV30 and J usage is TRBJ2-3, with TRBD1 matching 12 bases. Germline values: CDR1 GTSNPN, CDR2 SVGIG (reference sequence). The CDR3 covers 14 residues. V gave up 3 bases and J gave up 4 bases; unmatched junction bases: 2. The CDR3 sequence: CAWRGTGGSDTQYF. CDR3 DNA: TGTGCCTGGAGAGGGACAGGGGGCTCAGATACGCAGTATTTT.

Here the CDR3 reads CASSQLEGHGELFF. CDR3 DNA: TGCGCCAGCAGCCAGTTAGAGGGGCACGGGGAGCTGTTTTTT. This rearrangement joins TRBV4-3 to TRBJ2-2; possibly TRBD1 or TRBD2 for D (5 bases each). The V end lost 3 bases, the J end lost 7 bases, and 12 bases lay between the germline ends. Germline CDR1 LGHNA, CDR2 YSLEER. The CDR3 runs to 14 residues.

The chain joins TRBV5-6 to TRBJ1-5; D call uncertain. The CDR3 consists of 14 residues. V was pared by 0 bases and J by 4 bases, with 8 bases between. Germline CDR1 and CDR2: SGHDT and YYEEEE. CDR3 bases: TGTGCCAGCAGCTTGGCTTGGCAGAATCAGCCCCAGCATTTT. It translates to CASSLAWQNQPQHF.

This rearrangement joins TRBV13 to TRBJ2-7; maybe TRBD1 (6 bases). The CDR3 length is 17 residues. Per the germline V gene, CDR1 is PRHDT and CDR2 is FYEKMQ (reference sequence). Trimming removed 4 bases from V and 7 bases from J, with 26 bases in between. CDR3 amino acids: CASSSMALGRDIQEQYF. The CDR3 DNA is TGTGCCAGCAGCTCTATGGCCTTAGGTAGGGACATCCAAGAGCAGTACTTC.

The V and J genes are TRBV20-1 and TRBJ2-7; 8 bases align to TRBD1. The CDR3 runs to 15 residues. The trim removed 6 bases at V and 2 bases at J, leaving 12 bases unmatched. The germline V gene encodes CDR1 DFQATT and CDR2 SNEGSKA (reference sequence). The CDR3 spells CSANDRGRRTYEQYF. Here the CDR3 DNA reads TGCAGTGCAAACGACAGGGGACGTAGGACCTACGAGCAGTACTTC.

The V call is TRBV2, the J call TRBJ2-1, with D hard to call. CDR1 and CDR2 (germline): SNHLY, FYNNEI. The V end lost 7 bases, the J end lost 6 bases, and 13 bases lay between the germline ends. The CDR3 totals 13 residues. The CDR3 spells CASTPTRPNEQFF. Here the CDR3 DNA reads TGTGCCAGCACTCCGACAAGACCCAATGAGCAGTTCTTC.

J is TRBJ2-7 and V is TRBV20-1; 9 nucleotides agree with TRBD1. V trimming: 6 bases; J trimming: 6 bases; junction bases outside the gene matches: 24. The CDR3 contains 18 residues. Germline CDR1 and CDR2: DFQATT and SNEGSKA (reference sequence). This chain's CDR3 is CSALKRGQGLARSREQYF. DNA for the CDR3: TGCAGTGCCTTAAAACGGGGACAGGGCCTTGCTCGATCGCGCGAGCAGTACTTC.

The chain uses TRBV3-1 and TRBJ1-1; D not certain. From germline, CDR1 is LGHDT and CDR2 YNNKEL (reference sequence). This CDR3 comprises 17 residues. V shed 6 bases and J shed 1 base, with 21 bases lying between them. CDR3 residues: CASSLGRYARKNTEAFF. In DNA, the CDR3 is TGTGCCAGCAGTCTTGGTCGATATGCCAGGAAGAACACTGAAGCTTTCTTT.

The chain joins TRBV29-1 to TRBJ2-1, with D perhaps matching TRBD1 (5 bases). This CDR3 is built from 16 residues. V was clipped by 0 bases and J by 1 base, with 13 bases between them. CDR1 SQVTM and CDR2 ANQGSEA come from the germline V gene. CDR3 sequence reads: CSVEDRAGWSYNEQFF. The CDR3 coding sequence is TGCAGCGTTGAAGATCGGGCAGGGTGGTCCTACAATGAGCAGTTCTTC.